The T cell receptor beta chain under discussion was sequenced for a study of T cell responses to AZD1222 COVID-19 vaccine. The study's findings and limits: Donors were mostly white British, more females; clonal diversity possibly underestimated. Repertoires were sampled only after the peak T cell response. Recipients of two AZD1222 doses showed rising Spike-specific TCR breadth and depth.

The CDR3 is 14 amino acids. As concerns this clone: Its antigen is not identified.

The table came from immunoSEQ multiplex PCR; TCRdb's copy has only in-frame clones and leaves some out. The data show under 110,000 clones, less than 95% seen once. This chain joins TRBV21-1 and TRBJ2-1; the tabulated D call, TRBD1, remains unverified against the DNA. TRBV21-1 is designated a pseudogene. The TCR sequence derives from an adult who received the AZD1222 COVID-19 vaccine. The source was peripheral blood, collected 28 days after the second AZD1222 dose. CDR3 residues: CASSKDSSYNEQFF. The CDR3 nucleotides are TGTGCCAGCAGCAAGGACAGCTCCTACAATGAGCAGTTCTTC.